The clone carrying this T cell receptor (beta chain) was recorded once. Unmatched junction bases numbered 19, after V lost 5 bases and J lost 7 bases. The CDR3 sequence is 18 residues long. Germline CDR1 and CDR2: KGHSH and LQKENI. These data are taken from a study of technical replicates of blood from several donors. Produced via immunoSEQ multiplex PCR; TCRdb's table is partial and in-frame only. This table holds about 97,000 clones, over 95% found once. The chain couples TRBV18 to TRBJ2-5; 10 positions match TRBD2. This TCR came from a human donor in good health. The sample comprised T cells isolated from PBMCs. CDR3 region: CASSAEPGLASGPGTQYF. CDR3 nucleotide sequence: TGTGCCAGCTCAGCAGAACCGGGACTAGCGAGCGGACCTGGGACCCAGTACTTC.